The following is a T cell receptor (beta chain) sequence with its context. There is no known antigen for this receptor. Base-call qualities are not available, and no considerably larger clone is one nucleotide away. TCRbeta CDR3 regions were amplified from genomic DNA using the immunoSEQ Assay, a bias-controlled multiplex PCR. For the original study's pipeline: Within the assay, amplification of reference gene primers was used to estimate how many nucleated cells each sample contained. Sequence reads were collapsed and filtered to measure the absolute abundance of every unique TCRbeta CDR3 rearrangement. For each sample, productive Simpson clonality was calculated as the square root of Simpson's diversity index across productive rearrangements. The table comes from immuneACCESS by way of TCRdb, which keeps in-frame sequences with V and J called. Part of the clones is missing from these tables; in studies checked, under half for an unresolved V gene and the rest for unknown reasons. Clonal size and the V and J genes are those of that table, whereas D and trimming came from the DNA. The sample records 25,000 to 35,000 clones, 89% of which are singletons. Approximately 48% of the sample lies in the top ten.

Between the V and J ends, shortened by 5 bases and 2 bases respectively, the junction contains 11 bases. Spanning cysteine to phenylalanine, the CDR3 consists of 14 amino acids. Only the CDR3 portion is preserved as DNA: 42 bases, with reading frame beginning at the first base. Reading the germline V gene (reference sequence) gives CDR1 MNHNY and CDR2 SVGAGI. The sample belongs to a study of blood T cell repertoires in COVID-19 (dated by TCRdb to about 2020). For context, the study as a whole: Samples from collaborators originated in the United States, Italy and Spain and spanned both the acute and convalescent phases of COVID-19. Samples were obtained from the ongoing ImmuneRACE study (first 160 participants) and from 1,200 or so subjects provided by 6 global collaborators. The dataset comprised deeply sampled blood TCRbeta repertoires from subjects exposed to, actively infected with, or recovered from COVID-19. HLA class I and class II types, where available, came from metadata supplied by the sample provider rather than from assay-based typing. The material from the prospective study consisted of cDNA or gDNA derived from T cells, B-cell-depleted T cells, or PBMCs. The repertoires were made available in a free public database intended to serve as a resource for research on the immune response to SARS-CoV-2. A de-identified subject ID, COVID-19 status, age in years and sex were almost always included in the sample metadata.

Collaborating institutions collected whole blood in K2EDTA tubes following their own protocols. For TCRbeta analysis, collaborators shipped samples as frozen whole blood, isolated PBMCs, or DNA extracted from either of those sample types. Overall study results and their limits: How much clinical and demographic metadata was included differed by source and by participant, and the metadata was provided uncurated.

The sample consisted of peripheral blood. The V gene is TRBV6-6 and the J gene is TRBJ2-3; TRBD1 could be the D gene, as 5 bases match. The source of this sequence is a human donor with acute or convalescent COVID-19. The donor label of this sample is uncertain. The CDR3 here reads CASSAGSFTDTQYF. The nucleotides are TGTGCCAGCAGTGCAGGGTCGTTCACAGATACGCAGTATTTT.